This T cell receptor beta chain was sequenced in a study of response to subunit inactivated influenza vaccine (dated by TCRdb to 2016 to 2019). With respect to the entire study: Deep quantitative T cell receptor repertoire profiling was used in the study to track responses to a trivalent subunit inactivated influenza vaccine. General findings and caveats noted by the study authors: According to the authors, only a limited number of new T cells may be recruited by each seasonal influenza vaccination.

Trimming removed 5 bases from V and 10 bases from J, leaving 15 bases between the germline ends. Per the germline V gene, MNHEY is the CDR1 and SVGEGT is the CDR2. The CDR3, from cysteine to phenylalanine, totals 14 residues. Only the CDR3 region is kept as DNA, spanning 42 bases read in frame from base 1. The protocol used for the library was RT-PCR. TCRdb records Illumina HiSeq 2500 as the sequencer. The public reads were quality trimmed at Q25 with fastp and then assembled into clones with MiXCR by TCRdb, keeping productive beta chains. Each CDR3 protein gets just one entry, which takes the most common genes and DNA from the rows behind it. The sample data list about 500,000 distinct CDR3 sequences, and approximately 15% of these were observed just once. Roughly 3% of the sample comes from the top ten. This clonotype was recorded at least ten times. There is no known antigen for this receptor. Per-nucleotide qualities are absent, and no much larger clonotype sits a single base away.

The source of this sequence is a man between 50 and 75 years old who received an inactivated influenza vaccine. Donor details come from another sample of the same person, matched by shared clones. The rearrangement combines TRBV6-2 or TRBV6-3 with TRBJ1-6; no D gene call is confident. Source: CD4+ T cells sorted from PBMCs, taken less than 30 months after vaccination. The bases read TGTGCCAGCAGTCCGACCCCGGGTTCGTCACCCCTCCACTTT. Its product reads: CASSPTPGSSPLHF.